Presented here are 17 T cell receptor beta chains from one specimen sequenced in a study of T cell clonality in common variable immunodeficiency. TCRdb's table, derived via immunoSEQ multiplex PCR, lists solely in-frame clones and lacks some. Found here are about 43,000 clones, no singletons; the ten largest cover approximately 2%. The material sequenced was peripheral blood mononuclear cells. The receptors originated from a person between 18 and 70 years old in good health.

This clone was observed at least ten times. The missing CDR3 end, 3 residues past where the read stops, is filled in from the germline J gene. The gene calls are TRBV2 and TRBJ2-1; 12 bases agree with TRBD2. Germline loops: CDR1 SNHLY, CDR2 FYNNEI. This CDR3 has 15 residues. The V gene end was trimmed by 6 bases and the J gene end by 9 bases; junction bases not matched to a gene: 9. CDR3 loop: CASSQTSGGGGEQFF. The sequenced part of the CDR3 DNA is TGTGCCAGCAGCCAGACTAGCGGGGGAGGTGGTGAG. The full variable domain, completed using reference TRBV2 and TRBJ2-1, is EPEVTQTPSHQVTQMGQEVILRCVPISNHLYFYWYRQILGQKVEFLVSFYNNEISEKSEIFDDQFSVERPDGSNFTLKIRSTKLEDSAMYFCASSQTSGGGGEQFFGPGTRLTVL.

This clone was recorded at least ten times. With the read ending 3 residues before the CDR3 end, the germline J gene is used to fill in that end. The chain has TRBV20-1 and TRBJ1-1; D gene ambiguous. The CDR3 loop spans 12 amino acids. The V gene lost 0 bases and the J gene lost 4 bases, with 6 bases spanning the gap. Germline CDR1 and CDR2: DFQATT and SNEGSKA (reference sequence). CDR3 amino acids: CSARDPLTEAFF. CDR3 DNA, as far as it was read: TGCAGTGCTAGAGATCCCCTCACTGAA.

This clone has only a few counts. The observed sequence ends 3 residues before the CDR3 terminus, with the missing tail filled in from the germline J gene. The chain has TRBV2 and TRBJ2-2, with TRBD2 matching 12 bases. This CDR3 region has 18 residues. J lost 4 bases, V lost 7 bases, and 13 bases had no gene match. CDR1 and CDR2 (germline): SNHLY, FYNNEI. CDR3 DNA, as far as it was read: TGTGCCAGCAAGGTGGATCGACTAGCGGGAGCAGGCACCGGGGAG. Encoded protein: CASKVDRLAGAGTGE. The complete CDR3 sequence is CASKVDRLAGAGTGELFF.

This clone appeared many times. The CDR3 end falls 3 residues outside the read, so it is completed with the germline J gene. The chain links TRBV14 to TRBJ2-5; the match to TRBD1 covers 9 bases. In germline, CDR1 is SGHDN, CDR2 FVKESK. The CDR3 extends over 16 amino acids. The V segment lost 4 bases and the J segment 5 bases; nucleotides outside the gene matches: 11. CDR3 sequence: CASSLAGQGNRETQYF. The CDR3 bases that were read are TGTGCCAGCAGCCTGGCGGGACAGGGTAATCGGGAGACC.

This clone has a count of ten or more. Coverage ceases 3 residues before the CDR3 finishes, and the germline J gene fills in the end. The same CDR3 arises from other DNA sequences in this sample as well. This chain connects TRBV5-1 to TRBJ2-3, with 9 bases matching TRBD2. V lost 0 bases to trimming and J lost 2 bases; unmatched junction nucleotides: 1. The CDR3 is 15 amino acids. Looked up from germline, CDR1 is SGHRS and CDR2 is YFSETQ. The CDR3 protein is CASSLAGLATDTQYF. CDR3 DNA (partial): TGCGCCAGCAGCTTGGCGGGACTAGCCACAGATACG.

This clone was counted ten times or more. Read sequence stops 3 residues before the CDR3 end, and the germline J gene provides the missing end. The chain uses TRBV7-9 and TRBJ1-5, with 8 bases identical to TRBD1. Germline V lookup: CDR1 SEHNR, CDR2 FQNEAQ (reference sequence). Germline trimming cut 0 bases from V and 2 bases from J; bases unmatched to any gene: 0. The CDR3 spans 15 residues. CDR3 DNA (partial): TGTGCCAGCAGCTTAGCGGGACAGGGCAATCAGCCC. Its translation: CASSLAGQGNQP. The whole CDR3 reads CASSLAGQGNQPQHF.

This clone was observed many times. The DNA ends 3 residues before the CDR3 does, and the rest of the CDR3 is filled in from the germline J gene. This chain uses TRBV5-1 with TRBJ1-1; the D is unclear. Trimming removed 2 bases from V and 4 bases from J, with 9 bases in between. This CDR3 has 13 amino acids. Germline V gene data show CDR1 as SGHRS and CDR2 as YFSETQ. The CDR3 here is CASSFQRLTEAFF. Incomplete CDR3 DNA: TGCGCCAGCAGCTTCCAGCGGCTCACTGAA.

This clone has ten or more counts. The CDR3 bases that were read are TGCAGTGCTAGATCACTAGCGGGAGGTGACTACGAG. Its translation: CSARSLAGGDYE. The entire CDR3 reads CSARSLAGGDYEQYF. The chain links TRBV20-1 to TRBJ2-7; 12 positions agree with TRBD2. The read terminates 3 residues before the CDR3 end, so the remaining end is supplied by the germline J gene. V trimming: 2 bases; J trimming: 3 bases; junction bases outside the gene matches: 5. The germline gives CDR1 DFQATT, CDR2 SNEGSKA (reference sequence). This CDR3 has 15 amino acids.

In the case of this clone: The read comes to an end 3 residues before the CDR3 does, leaving the germline J gene to fill in the end. The gene calls are TRBV19 and TRBJ1-2, with 9 bases that match TRBD1. Germline V gives CDR1 LNHDA, CDR2 SQIVND (reference sequence). This CDR3 comprises 16 residues. The covered CDR3 bases are TGTGCCAGTAATAGTAAGGGACAGGGCGCGGCAGATACC. Translating it yields CASNSKGQGAADT. The entire CDR3 protein is CASNSKGQGAADTYTF.

There are many counts of this clone. Read data end 3 residues before the CDR3 end; the end is taken from the germline J gene. The J gene is TRBJ2-7, the V gene TRBV19, with 7 bases fitting TRBD2. This CDR3 comprises 16 residues. The germline V gene encodes CDR1 LNHDA and CDR2 SQIVND (reference sequence). V lost 5 bases and J lost 1; bases outside the gene matches: 11. CDR3 region: CASSPSGLEWSYEQYF. Partial CDR3 DNA: TGTGCCAGTAGTCCGAGTGGACTAGAATGGTCCTACGAG. The complete variable domain, with remaining parts taken from reference TRBV19 and TRBJ2-7, reads DGGITQSPKYLFRKEGQNVTLSCEQNLNHDAMYWYRQDPGQGLRLIYYSQIVNDFQKGDIAEGYSVSREKKESFPLTVTSAQKNPTAFYLCASSPSGLEWSYEQYFGPGTRLTVT.

This clone was seen many times. The CDR3 end is not reached by the read, which stops 3 residues before it; the germline J gene fills it in. V and J are TRBV20-1 and TRBJ2-5; possible D gene TRBD2, 5 bases. The ends were cut back, 3 bases at V and 7 bases at J, with 15 bases in the middle. The germline V gene has CDR1 DFQATT and CDR2 SNEGSKA (reference sequence). There are 13 residues in the CDR3. The covered CDR3 bases are TGCAGTGCTAGGGAAGACGGGGAAGGGACC. Its translation: CSAREDGEGT. In full, the CDR3 reads CSAREDGEGTQYF.

The table lists this clone with a few counts. From the germline J gene comes the end of the CDR3, since the read stops 3 residues before it. This chain uses TRBV11-2 with TRBJ2-7; 8 bases fit TRBD2. CDR3 length equals 15 residues. V shed 1 base and J 3 bases; nucleotides not matched to a gene: 5. Germline-derived CDR1 and CDR2 are SGHAT and FQNNGV. Incomplete CDR3 DNA: TGTGCCAGCAGCTTAGGGGCGGCGGGGGGCTACGAG. This codes for CASSLGAAGGYE. The CDR3 as a whole reads CASSLGAAGGYEQYF.

This clone was recorded at least ten times. The read ends 3 residues early relative to the CDR3; the germline J gene fills the gap. J is TRBJ2-1 and V is TRBV24-1; 9 nucleotides align to TRBD2. Trimming took 2 bases from V and 5 from J; bases not matched to a gene: 6. From germline, CDR1 is KGHDR and CDR2 SFDVKD. The CDR3 sequence is 16 residues long. The CDR3 bases that were read are TGTGCCACCAGTGATTCGGTCCTAGCGGGGAACAATGAG. It codes for CATSDSVLAGNNE. The complete CDR3 protein is CATSDSVLAGNNEQFF.

Many counts were recorded for this clone. The CDR3 goes on 3 residues after the read ends, and that part is filled in from the germline J gene. The rearrangement links TRBV6-1 to TRBJ2-5; 7 bases are shared with TRBD1. Germline trimming cut 7 bases from V and 1 base from J; bases unmatched to any gene: 3. The CDR3 loop spans 13 amino acids. CDR1 is MNHNS and CDR2 is SASEGT in the germline V gene. CDR3 DNA, as far as it was read: TGTGCCAGCATTGACAGGGCCCAAGAGACC. Translated, it gives CASIDRAQET. The whole CDR3 region reads CASIDRAQETQYF.

Ten or more counts support this clone. CDR3 DNA (partial): TGTGCCAGCTCAACTCTCTATGGC. It translates to CASSTLYG. The whole CDR3 protein reads CASSTLYGYTF. V is TRBV28 and J is TRBJ1-2; D not resolved. The read halts 3 residues ahead of the CDR3 end, with the missing end drawn from the germline J gene. The ends were cut back, 8 bases at V and 4 bases at J, with 8 bases in the middle. Germline loops: CDR1 MDHEN, CDR2 SYDVKM. The CDR3 loop spans 11 amino acids.

This clone was seen repeatedly, ten times or more. The CDR3 end lies 3 residues beyond the end of the read and is filled in from the germline J gene. This chain joins TRBV30 and TRBJ1-1, with TRBD1 as a possible D gene (6 bases). The V end lost 3 bases, the J end lost 1 base, and 12 bases lay between the germline ends. CDR3 length: 14 amino acids. Looked up from germline, CDR1 is GTSNPN and CDR2 is SVGIG (reference sequence). The CDR3: CAWSQDRRNTEAFF. The sequenced part of the CDR3 DNA is TGTGCCTGGAGCCAAGACAGGAGGAACACTGAA.

This clone was picked up many times. The CDR3 goes on 3 residues after the read ends, and that part is filled in from the germline J gene. This chain links TRBV10-2 with TRBJ1-2, with 7 bases fitting TRBD1. Germline V gene lookup returns CDR1 WSHSY and CDR2 SAAADI. The CDR3 is 15 residues long. The J segment lost 4 bases and the V segment lost 6 bases, leaving 11 bases of the junction unmatched. The CDR3: CASSLGGAGGYGYTF. The covered CDR3 bases are TGCGCCAGCAGCCTCGGTGGGGCAGGGGGCTATGGC.